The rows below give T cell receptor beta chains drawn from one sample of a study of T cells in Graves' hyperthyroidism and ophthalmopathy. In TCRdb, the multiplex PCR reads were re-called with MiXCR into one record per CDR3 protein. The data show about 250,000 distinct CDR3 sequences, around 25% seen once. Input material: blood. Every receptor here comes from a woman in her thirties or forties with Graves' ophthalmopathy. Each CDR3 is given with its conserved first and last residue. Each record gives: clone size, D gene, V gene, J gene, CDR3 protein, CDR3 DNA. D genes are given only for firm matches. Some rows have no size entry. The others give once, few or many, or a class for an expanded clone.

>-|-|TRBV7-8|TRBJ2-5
CASSLAYSLMAETQYF
TGTGCCAGCAGCTTAGCTTACTCTCTGATGGCGGAGACCCAGTACTTC
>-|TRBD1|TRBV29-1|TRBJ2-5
CSVEGTGGRETQYF
TGCAGCGTTGAAGGGACAGGGGGTCGGGAGACCCAGTACTTC
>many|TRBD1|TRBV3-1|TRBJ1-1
CASRTGTNTEAFF
TGTGCCAGCAGGACAGGGACGAACACTGAAGCTTTCTTT
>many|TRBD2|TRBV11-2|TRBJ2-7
CASSYILAGSYEQYF
TGTGCCAGCAGCTATATTTTAGCGGGCTCCTACGAGCAGTACTTC
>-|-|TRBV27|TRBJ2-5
CASSFSSGPGGETQYF
TGTGCCAGCAGTTTTAGCTCGGGACCCGGGGGAGAGACCCAGTACTTC
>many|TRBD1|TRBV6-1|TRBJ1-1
CASSPGKGAAFF
TGTGCCAGCAGCCCCGGGAAGGGGGCAGCTTTCTTT
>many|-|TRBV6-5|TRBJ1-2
CASSLGGSGYTF
TGTGCCAGCAGCCTGGGAGGCTCTGGCTACACCTTC
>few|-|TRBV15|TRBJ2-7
CATSLGVEANEQYF
TGTGCCACCAGCCTCGGGGTGGAGGCTAACGAGCAGTACTTC
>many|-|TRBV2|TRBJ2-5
CASSNRWGRQETQYF
TGTGCCAGCTCCAATCGGTGGGGGCGACAAGAGACCCAGTACTTC
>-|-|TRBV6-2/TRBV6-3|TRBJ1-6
CASKLRTKDSPLHF
TGTGCCAGCAAGCTGAGGACAAAGGATTCACCCCTCCACTTT
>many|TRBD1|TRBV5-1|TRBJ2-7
CASSLERQGSSYEQYF
TGCGCCAGCAGCTTGGAACGACAGGGTTCCTCCTACGAGCAGTACTTC
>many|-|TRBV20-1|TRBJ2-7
CRAGGGYEQYF
TGCAGGGCAGGGGGGGGCTACGAGCAGTACTTC
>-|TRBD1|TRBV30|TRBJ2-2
CAIGQGLTGELFF
TGTGCCATAGGACAGGGGCTCACCGGGGAGCTGTTTTTT
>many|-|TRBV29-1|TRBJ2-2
CSAGQTDGRELFF
TGCAGCGCTGGGCAGACAGATGGGAGGGAGCTGTTTTTT
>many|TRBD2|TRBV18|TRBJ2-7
CASSPPLAGGPRDEQYF
TGTGCCAGCTCACCCCCACTAGCGGGAGGTCCGCGGGACGAGCAGTACTTC
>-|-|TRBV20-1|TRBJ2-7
CSGRPAGGYEQYF
TGCAGTGGCCGACCGGCGGGCGGCTACGAGCAGTACTTC
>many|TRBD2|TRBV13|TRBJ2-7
CASSLVLAGERYEQYF
TGTGCCAGCAGCTTAGTCCTAGCGGGAGAAAGGTACGAGCAGTACTTC
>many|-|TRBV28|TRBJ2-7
CASTSGGADEQYF
TGTGCCAGCACCAGTGGGGGGGCTGACGAGCAGTACTTC
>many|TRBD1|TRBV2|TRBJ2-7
CASRPGQGVQFYEQYF
TGTGCCAGCCGACCGGGACAGGGGGTTCAATTCTACGAGCAGTACTTC
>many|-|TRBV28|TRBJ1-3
CASSLTDRYTIYF
TGTGCCAGCAGCCTCACTGATCGGTACACCATATATTTT
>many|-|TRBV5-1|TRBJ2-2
CASSQGRGNTGELFF
TGCGCCAGCAGCCAGGGGCGGGGGAACACCGGGGAGCTGTTTTTT
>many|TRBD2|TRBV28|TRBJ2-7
CASSGEGRFSYEQYF
TGTGCCAGCAGTGGGGAGGGACGGTTCTCCTACGAGCAGTACTTC
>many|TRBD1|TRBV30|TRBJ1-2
CAWSVAGTGGSNTF
TGTGCCTGGAGTGTAGCCGGGACAGGGGGCTCGAACACCTTC
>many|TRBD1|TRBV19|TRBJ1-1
CASSIGTANTEAFF
TGTGCCAGTAGTATTGGGACAGCGAACACTGAAGCTTTCTTT
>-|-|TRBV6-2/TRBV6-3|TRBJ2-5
CASRQLEGETQYF
TGTGCCAGCAGACAGTTGGAGGGGGAGACCCAGTACTTC
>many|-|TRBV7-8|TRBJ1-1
CASSLALWGTEAFF
TGTGCCAGCAGCTTAGCGCTGTGGGGTACTGAAGCTTTCTTT
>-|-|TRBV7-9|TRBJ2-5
CASSRLNRQETQYF
TGTGCCAGCAGCCGATTAAACAGACAAGAGACCCAGTACTTC
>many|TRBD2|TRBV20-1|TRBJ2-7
CSAPRPGLLTYEQYF
TGCAGTGCCCCACGCCCGGGACTACTAACCTACGAGCAGTACTTC
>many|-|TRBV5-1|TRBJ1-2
CASSLWTSDYGYTF
TGCGCCAGCAGCTTATGGACAAGTGACTATGGCTACACCTTC
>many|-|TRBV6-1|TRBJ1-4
CASSEMSEKLFF
TGTGCCAGCAGTGAAATGTCTGAAAAACTGTTTTTT
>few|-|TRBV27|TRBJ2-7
CASRSGAYEQYF
TGTGCCAGCAGGAGCGGAGCCTACGAGCAGTACTTC
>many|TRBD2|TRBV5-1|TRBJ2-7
CASSPLGVAGEYEQYF
TGCGCCAGCAGCCCCCTTGGGGTAGCGGGAGAGTACGAGCAGTACTTC
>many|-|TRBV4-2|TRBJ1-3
CASSPSLGSSGNTIYF
TGTGCCAGTTCCCCCAGCCTGGGGTCCTCTGGAAACACCATATATTTT
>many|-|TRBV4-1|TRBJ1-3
CASSQDHRGSGNTIYF
TGCGCCAGCAGCCAAGATCATAGGGGATCTGGAAACACCATATATTTT
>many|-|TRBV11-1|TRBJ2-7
CASSYRSSYEQYF
TGTGCCAGCAGCTACAGGAGCTCCTACGAGCAGTACTTC
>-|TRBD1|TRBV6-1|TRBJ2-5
CASSGWTGSGETQYF
TGTGCCAGCAGTGGTTGGACAGGGTCGGGGGAGACCCAGTACTTC
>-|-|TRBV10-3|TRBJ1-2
CAISESRPPPNYGYTF
TGTGCCATCAGTGAGTCTCGCCCGCCACCCAACTATGGCTACACCTTC
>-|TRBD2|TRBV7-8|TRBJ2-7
CASSLRSGRAYEQSF
TGTGCCAGCAGCTTAAGAAGCGGGAGAGCCTACGAGCAGTCCTTC
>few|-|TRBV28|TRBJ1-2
CASSLLNGDYGYTF
TGTGCCAGCAGTTTATTAAACGGGGACTATGGCTACACCTTC